This T cell receptor beta chain comes out of a study of cytotoxic CD8 clonotypes in ibrutinib-treated CLL. TCRdb's table, derived via immunoSEQ multiplex PCR, lists solely in-frame clones and lacks some. This table holds about 160,000 clones, around nine tenths found once. Material: PBMCs, obtained at disease progression, from a patient treated with ibrutinib. This sequence originates from a human donor with chronic lymphocytic leukemia.

The CDR3 is CASSPPIPGPNNEQFF. Here the CDR3 DNA reads TGTGCCAGCTCACCACCGATCCCAGGACCTAACAATGAGCAGTTCTTC. V usage is TRBV18 and J usage is TRBJ2-1; D gene unclear. Germline-derived CDR1 and CDR2 are KGHSH and LQKENI. V lost 0 bases and J 5 bases, leaving 14 bases between the germline ends. The CDR3 is 16 amino acids.